This T cell receptor (beta chain) was obtained from a study of blood T cell repertoires in COVID-19. Study context: COVID-19 samples collected from the United States, Italy and Spain covered acute and convalescent phases.

V lost 3 bases and J lost 7, with 9 bases in between. CDR1 is MNHNS, CDR2 SASEGT, per germline. This CDR3 has 13 amino acids. As originally analysed: For nucleated cells, counts were estimated from reference gene primer amplification. Assay: immunoSEQ multiplex PCR; the TCRdb copy retains only in-frame clones and omits some. Clone size and V and J calls were adopted from that table, with D and trimming inferred from the DNA. The repertoire has approximately 94,000 clones, roughly 88% of them found once; the top ten carry approximately 25%. The V call is TRBV6-1, the J call TRBJ2-2, with D unclear. The specimen sequenced was peripheral blood. This TCR derives from a man between 60 and 75 years old with acute or convalescent COVID-19. CDR3 in amino acids: CASSDSVVGELFF. CDR3 nucleotides: TGTGCCAGCAGTGATTCGGTGGTCGGGGAGCTGTTTTTT.